This is a list of T cell receptor beta chains from one sample in a study of metastatic and nonmetastatic thyroid tumors. TCRdb reanalyzed the PCR reads with MiXCR. Here the sample spans about 39,000 clones, 15% to 20% being singletons. The sample comprised tumor tissue. Receptor source: a female donor with papillary thyroid cancer or a benign thyroid nodule (not recorded which). Some clones in this sample may be carry-over from other donors' samples. CDR3s include the opening cysteine and the closing phenylalanine or tryptophan. Each record gives: V gene, J gene, clone size, D gene, CDR3 DNA, CDR3 protein. The D gene is left open where the match is weak. Part of the rows lack a size; the others show once, few, many or a class for expanded clones.

v_call: TRBV6-2/TRBV6-3; j_call: TRBJ1-1; clone_size: .; d_call: .; cdr3_nt: TGTGCCAACATTTACGTCGGAAAGGAAGCTTTCTTT; cdr3_aa: CANIYVGKEAFF
v_call: TRBV6-5; j_call: TRBJ1-2; clone_size: many; d_call: .; cdr3_nt: TGTGCCAGCAGTTACCTGGGGGACTATGGCTACACCTTC; cdr3_aa: CASSYLGDYGYTF
v_call: TRBV6-2/TRBV6-3; j_call: TRBJ1-5; clone_size: few; d_call: .; cdr3_nt: TGTGCCAGCAGTTACCTGGCTTGGCAGCCCCAGCATTTT; cdr3_aa: CASSYLAWQPQHF
v_call: TRBV28; j_call: TRBJ1-2; clone_size: many; d_call: TRBD1; cdr3_nt: TGTGCCAGCAGTTCAGGGGGGGGATTGAGCTACACCTTC; cdr3_aa: CASSSGGGLSYTF
v_call: TRBV6-6; j_call: TRBJ2-1; clone_size: few; d_call: TRBD2; cdr3_nt: TGTGCCAGCAGTTCGGTAATGAGTCGGGGTAGCGGGAGGTTCTACAATGAGCAACTCTTC; cdr3_aa: CASSSVMSRGSGRFYNEQLF
v_call: TRBV19; j_call: TRBJ2-5; clone_size: many; d_call: TRBD1; cdr3_nt: TGTGCCACCAAACCCCGACAGGGCTGGGGGACCCAGTACTTC; cdr3_aa: CATKPRQGWGTQYF
v_call: TRBV6-6; j_call: TRBJ2-1; clone_size: many; d_call: .; cdr3_nt: TGTGCCAGCAGTTCCCGACAGGGACTGTCCTACAATGAGCAGTTCTTC; cdr3_aa: CASSSRQGLSYNEQFF
v_call: TRBV7-2; j_call: TRBJ1-3; clone_size: few; d_call: .; cdr3_nt: TGTGCCAGCAGCTGGGGAAGTGGAAACACCATATATTTT; cdr3_aa: CASSWGSGNTIYF
v_call: TRBV11-1; j_call: TRBJ2-1; clone_size: many; d_call: TRBD1; cdr3_nt: TGTGCCAGCAGCCGGGCTTTGGGACAGCTTTACAATGAGCAGTTCTTC; cdr3_aa: CASSRALGQLYNEQFF
v_call: TRBV19; j_call: TRBJ1-5; clone_size: many; d_call: TRBD1; cdr3_nt: TGTGCCAGTAGTATAGGACAGGGGGGTCAGCCCCAGCATTTT; cdr3_aa: CASSIGQGGQPQHF
v_call: TRBV12-3/TRBV12-4; j_call: TRBJ2-7; clone_size: many; d_call: TRBD1; cdr3_nt: TGTGCCAGCAGTACCCGGGACAGTTCCTACGAGCAGTACTTC; cdr3_aa: CASSTRDSSYEQYF
v_call: TRBV6-1; j_call: TRBJ1-2; clone_size: medium-sized; d_call: TRBD1; cdr3_nt: TGTGCCAGCAGTCTGGACAGGGTTCGTGGCTACACCTTC; cdr3_aa: CASSLDRVRGYTF
v_call: TRBV20-1; j_call: TRBJ2-7; clone_size: .; d_call: .; cdr3_nt: TGCAGTGCTAGAGGTACGGACCTCTACTACGAGCATTACTTC; cdr3_aa: CSARGTDLYYEHYF